Below, 27 T cell receptor beta chains from the same sample are listed, as sequenced in a study of T cells in Graves' hyperthyroidism and ophthalmopathy. TCR beta CDR3 regions were amplified from RNA transcripts. During a first-round RT-PCR of the TCR CDR3, the HTBI primer set was used. TCRdb redid the calling of the multiplex PCR reads with MiXCR, one entry per CDR3 protein. This table has hundreds of thousands of distinct CDR3 sequences, approximately 19% appearing once. Input material: blood. The receptors here all came from a woman aged 50 to 60 with Graves' hyperthyroidism that later progressed to Graves' ophthalmopathy.

This clonotype was picked up many times. This chain joins TRBV11-2 and TRBJ2-1; 9 bases fit TRBD1. V was clipped by 5 bases and J by 7 bases; unmatched bases: 15. Germline values: CDR1 SGHAT, CDR2 FQNNGV. There are 17 residues in the CDR3. CDR3 sequence: CASSGGGTGNLRNEQFF. CDR3 DNA sequence: TGTGCCAGCAGCGGTGGGGGGACAGGGAACCTTAGGAATGAGCAGTTCTTC.

The table lists this clonotype with many counts. This rearrangement joins TRBV2 to TRBJ1-3, with TRBD1 as a possible D gene (5 bases). Deletions cut 8 bases from V and 0 bases from J, with 11 bases between. The CDR3 length is 14 residues. The germline gives CDR1 SNHLY, CDR2 FYNNEI. CDR3 loop: CASVGANSGNTIYF. The CDR3 DNA is TGTGCCAGCGTAGGGGCCAACTCTGGAAACACCATATATTTT.

The chain has TRBV25-1 and TRBJ1-1; perhaps TRBD1 as D (5 bases). Germline values: CDR1 MGHDK, CDR2 SYGVNS. The V gene lost 4 bases and the J gene lost 1 base, with 19 bases spanning the gap. CDR3 length: 17 residues. The CDR3 reads CASSVGTAPGGNTEAFF. The CDR3, as DNA: TGTGCCAGCAGTGTCGGAACAGCCCCTGGGGGGAACACTGAAGCTTTCTTT.

This clonotype was counted between two and nine times. The V call is TRBV29-1, the J call TRBJ1-1, with unresolved D. Germline CDR1 is SQVTM and CDR2 is ANQGSEA. V was clipped by 3 bases and J by 3 bases, with 11 bases between them. CDR3 length: 13 amino acids. The CDR3 sequence is CSVEILGYTEAFF. The CDR3 DNA follows: TGCAGCGTTGAGATCTTGGGGTACACTGAAGCTTTCTTT.

This clonotype was seen ten or more times. This chain uses TRBV18 with TRBJ1-1; D uncertain. The V gene's germline CDR1 is KGHSH and CDR2 LQKENI. The CDR3 spans 13 residues. Trimming stripped 4 bases from V and 3 bases from J, with 9 bases between. CDR3 sequence: CASSRSSHTEAFF. CDR3 nucleotides: TGTGCCAGCTCACGATCTAGCCACACTGAAGCTTTCTTT.

At least ten counts were recorded for this clonotype. CDR3 nucleotide sequence: TGTGCCAGCAGTCCGACAGGGTACGGCTATGGCTACACCTTC. This codes for CASSPTGYGYGYTF. The chain has TRBV12-3 or TRBV12-4 and TRBJ1-2, with 7 nucleotides matching TRBD1. The CDR3 is 14 residues long. V shed 5 bases and J 4 bases; nucleotides not matched to a gene: 7.

This clonotype was detected ten times or more. The V and J genes are TRBV5-1 and TRBJ1-1; D might be TRBD1 (5 bases). Trimming removed 8 bases from V and 0 bases from J, with 14 bases in between. The germline V gene encodes CDR1 SGHRS and CDR2 YFSETQ. This CDR3 has 14 residues. The CDR3 nucleotides read TGCGCCAGGAAGGGACGGCTCATGAACACTGAAGCTTTCTTT. Protein: CARKGRLMNTEAFF.

This clonotype was observed many times. This chain links TRBV27 with TRBJ1-4; tentatively, D is TRBD1 (6 bases). The CDR3 is made up of 15 amino acids. V was shortened by 6 bases and J by 5 bases, with 16 bases between the two germline ends. CDR1 and CDR2 (germline): MNHEY, SMNVEV (reference sequence). In nucleotides, the CDR3 is TGTGCCAGCAGACCGGCCAGGGGAATGAATGAAAAACTGTTTTTT. Protein product: CASRPARGMNEKLFF.

This clonotype has ten or more counts. The chain joins TRBV2 to TRBJ2-5; no clear D gene. The CDR3 runs to 13 residues. Germline CDR1 is SNHLY and CDR2 is FYNNEI. V dropped 2 bases and J dropped 5 bases, with 9 bases sitting between them. The CDR3 sequence is CASSESWWETQYF. CDR3 nucleotide sequence: TGTGCCAGCAGTGAATCCTGGTGGGAGACCCAGTACTTC.

The V call is TRBV19, the J call TRBJ1-1; D is undetermined. CDR1 is LNHDA and CDR2 is SQIVND in the germline V gene (reference sequence). The CDR3 covers 14 residues. Trimming removed 2 bases from V and 0 bases from J, with 7 bases in between. The DNA of the CDR3 is TGTGCCAGTAGTATAATTAGTTTGAACACTGAAGCTTTCTTT. Encoded protein: CASSIISLNTEAFF. Supplemented by reference TRBV19 and TRBJ1-1, the full variable domain reads DGGITQSPKYLFRKEGQNVTLSCEQNLNHDAMYWYRQDPGQGLRLIYYSQIVNDFQKGDIAEGYSVSREKKESFPLTVTSAQKNPTAFYLCASSIISLNTEAFFGQGTRLTVV.

The chain combines TRBV7-6 with TRBJ2-3; 7 bases match TRBD2. The junction had 14 bases not matched to a gene; V was cut back by 2 bases and J by 0 bases. CDR3 length equals 19 residues. Germline V gene lookup returns CDR1 SGHVS and CDR2 FNYEAQ. The DNA for the CDR3 is TGTGCCAGCAGCTTATCGCCCCCCGCTGCTAGCGGAAGCACAGATACGCAGTATTTT. This sequence encodes CASSLSPPAASGSTDTQYF.

The V call is TRBV5-6, the J call TRBJ2-1; tentatively, D is TRBD1 (6 bases). The CDR3 covers 15 residues. Trimming cost V 1 base and J 6 bases, with 14 bases left between them. CDR1 is SGHDT, CDR2 YYEEEE, per germline. The CDR3 DNA follows: TGTGCCAGCAGCTTGTGGGGGCTTACCGGCAATGAGCAGTTCTTC. Protein product: CASSLWGLTGNEQFF. The entire variable domain, with the rest obtained from reference TRBV5-6 and TRBJ2-1, is as follows: DAGVTQSPTHLIKTRGQQVTLRCSPKSGHDTVSWYQQALGQGPQFIFQYYEEEERQRGNFPDRFSGHQFPNYSSELNVNALLLGDSALYLCASSLWGLTGNEQFFGPGTRLTVL.

This clonotype has at least ten counts. The V gene is TRBV2, the J gene TRBJ1-5; TRBD1 might be the D (5 bases). Germline-derived CDR1 and CDR2 are SNHLY and FYNNEI. Trimming removed 6 bases from V and 0 bases from J, with 12 bases in between. There are 15 residues in the CDR3. The CDR3 DNA sequence: TGTGCCAGCAGAAGACAGACCTATAGCAATCAGCCCCAGCATTTT. Translated: CASRRQTYSNQPQHF.

In its sample, this clonotype was seen many times. The chain links TRBV3-1 to TRBJ2-3; 12 nucleotides line up with TRBD2. Germline V lookup: CDR1 LGHDT, CDR2 YNNKEL (reference sequence). The ends lost 5 bases at V and 2 bases at J; junction bases unmatched: 8. The CDR3 sequence is 17 residues long. The CDR3 protein is CASSSWTSGDLTDTQYF. The CDR3 bases are TGTGCCAGCAGCAGTTGGACTAGCGGGGATCTCACAGATACGCAGTATTTT.

Of note for this clonotype: A much larger clone lies one base from this, so it may be a read error. The chain employs TRBV9 and TRBJ2-3; D may correspond to TRBD1 or TRBD2 (5 bases each). From germline, CDR1 is SGDLS and CDR2 YYNGEE. CDR3 length equals 14 residues. The CDR3 nucleotides are TGTGCCAGCAGCCTTATGGGGGTGACAGATACGGAGTATTTT. Protein product: CASSLMGVTDTEYF.

The sample holds a few counts of this clonotype. The rearrangement links TRBV27 to TRBJ2-1, with 7 positions matching TRBD1. The germline V gene encodes CDR1 MNHEY and CDR2 SMNVEV (reference sequence). This CDR3 spans 14 amino acids. J was trimmed by 5 bases and V by 6 bases; bases with no gene match: 7. Here the CDR3 DNA reads TGTGCCAGCAGCGTCCGGGACAGTGACAATGAGCAGTTCTTC. It encodes CASSVRDSDNEQFF.

The gene calls are TRBV15 and TRBJ2-5; D remains ambiguous. CDR1 and CDR2 (germline): LNHNV, YYDKDF (reference sequence). This CDR3 comprises 16 residues. Deletions cut 1 base from V and 4 bases from J, with 16 bases between. This CDR3 reads CATSRGPTRASETQYF. In DNA, the CDR3 is TGTGCCACCAGCAGAGGTCCGACGAGAGCGTCAGAGACCCAGTACTTC.

The sample holds a few counts of this clonotype. The V call is TRBV12-3 or TRBV12-4, the J call TRBJ2-3; D possibly corresponds to TRBD1 (5 bases). This CDR3 is built from 14 residues. Trimming left V 0 bases short and J 3 bases short, with 7 bases between. For the CDR3, the DNA is TGTGCCAGCAGTTTAGCCAGGGCGACAGATACGCAGTATTTT. Protein product: CASSLARATDTQYF.

This clonotype came up many times. V and J are TRBV5-1 and TRBJ2-1, with a weak D call TRBD2 (5 bases). The CDR3 runs to 14 residues. V lost 0 bases and J lost 3, with 7 bases in between. Germline values: CDR1 SGHRS, CDR2 YFSETQ. The CDR3 DNA sequence: TGCGCCAGCAGCTTGGCCGAGGGCTACAATGAGCAGTTCTTC. Protein: CASSLAEGYNEQFF.

CDR3 protein: CASSQAYNRGGYTF. As DNA, the CDR3 is TGCGCCAGCAGCCAGGCCTACAACAGGGGTGGCTACACCTTC. The J gene is TRBJ1-2, the V gene TRBV5-1; 7 bases agree with TRBD1. CDR3 length: 14 amino acids. CDR1 SGHRS and CDR2 YFSETQ come from the germline V gene. V was pared by 4 bases and J by 7 bases, with 10 bases of the junction left unmatched.

V is TRBV29-1 and J is TRBJ1-1; 7 nucleotides line up with TRBD1. The CDR3 spans 13 residues. Per germline, CDR1 SQVTM and CDR2 ANQGSEA. For the CDR3, the DNA is TGCGGCACCACAGGGGAACTGAACACTGAAGCTTTCTTT. Its translation is CGTTGELNTEAFF. The variable domain in full, completed from reference TRBV29-1 and TRBJ1-1, reads SAVISQKPSRDICQRGTSLTIQCQVDSQVTMMFWYRQQPGQSLTLIATANQGSEATYESGFVIDKFPISRPNLTFSTLTVSNMSPEDSSIYLCGTTGELNTEAFFGQGTRLTVV.

The V gene is TRBV6-1, the J gene TRBJ2-5, with D perhaps TRBD1 (5 bases). Germline V gene data show CDR1 as MNHNS and CDR2 as SASEGT. The CDR3 is 16 residues long. Trimming removed 3 bases from V and 5 bases from J, with 19 bases in between. The CDR3: CASSDRKVGPLETQYF. For the CDR3, the DNA is TGTGCCAGCAGTGACAGAAAGGTGGGGCCGTTGGAGACCCAGTACTTC.

This clonotype has just a few counts. The chain links TRBV9 to TRBJ2-1; D is possibly TRBD1 (6 bases). The CDR3 spans 16 residues. Trimming took 4 bases from V and 6 from J, leaving 20 bases between them. CDR1 SGDLS and CDR2 YYNGEE come from the germline V gene. The CDR3: CASSTPGQFNPNEQFF. CDR3 coding DNA: TGTGCCAGCAGCACGCCGGGACAATTTAACCCCAATGAGCAGTTCTTC. Full variable domain (missing parts from reference TRBV9 and TRBJ2-1): DSGVTQTPKHLITATGQRVTLRCSPRSGDLSVYWYQQSLDQGLQFLIQYYNGEERAKGNILERFSAQQFPDLHSELNLSSLELGDSALYFCASSTPGQFNPNEQFFGPGTRLTVL.

This sequence joins TRBV19 and TRBJ2-2, with TRBD2 matching 15 bases. The ends lost 8 bases at V and 4 bases at J; junction bases unmatched: 14. Germline assignment: CDR1 LNHDA and CDR2 SQIVND (reference sequence). The CDR3 consists of 19 residues. The CDR3 protein is CASDPFGLAGGLVTGELFF. CDR3 nucleotides: TGTGCCAGTGATCCGTTTGGACTAGCGGGGGGGCTGGTCACCGGGGAGCTGTTTTTT.

This chain joins TRBV24-1 and TRBJ2-1; tentative D call: TRBD2 (6 bases). The CDR3 contains 15 residues. V dropped 4 bases and J dropped 1 base, with 10 bases sitting between them. CDR1 KGHDR and CDR2 SFDVKD come from the germline V gene. The CDR3 loop reads CATSDTGESYNEQFF. CDR3 sequence (DNA): TGTGCCACCAGTGACACGGGGGAGTCCTACAATGAGCAGTTCTTC.

The sample holds a few counts of this clonotype. This chain connects TRBV5-4 to TRBJ1-6; perhaps TRBD1 as D (6 bases). The CDR3 extends over 15 amino acids. Looked up from germline, CDR1 is SGHNT and CDR2 is YYREEE (reference sequence). Trimming stripped 1 base from V and 9 bases from J, with 14 bases between. The CDR3 loop is CASSLYPGDASPLHF. CDR3 bases: TGTGCCAGCAGCTTGTACCCAGGGGACGCTTCACCCCTCCACTTT. Full variable domain (remainder filled in from reference TRBV5-4 and TRBJ1-6): ETGVTQSPTHLIKTRGQQVTLRCSSQSGHNTVSWYQQALGQGPQFIFQYYREEENGRGNFPPRFSGLQFPNYSSELNVNALELDDSALYLCASSLYPGDASPLHFGNGTRLTVT.

The V gene is TRBV20-1, the J gene TRBJ1-5; D not resolved. There are 13 residues in the CDR3. V lost 2 bases, J lost 7 bases, and 12 bases lay in between. The V gene's germline CDR1 is DFQATT and CDR2 SNEGSKA (reference sequence). Here the CDR3 reads CSARRFLEQPQHF. Here the CDR3 DNA reads TGCAGTGCTAGAAGATTCTTGGAACAGCCCCAGCATTTT.